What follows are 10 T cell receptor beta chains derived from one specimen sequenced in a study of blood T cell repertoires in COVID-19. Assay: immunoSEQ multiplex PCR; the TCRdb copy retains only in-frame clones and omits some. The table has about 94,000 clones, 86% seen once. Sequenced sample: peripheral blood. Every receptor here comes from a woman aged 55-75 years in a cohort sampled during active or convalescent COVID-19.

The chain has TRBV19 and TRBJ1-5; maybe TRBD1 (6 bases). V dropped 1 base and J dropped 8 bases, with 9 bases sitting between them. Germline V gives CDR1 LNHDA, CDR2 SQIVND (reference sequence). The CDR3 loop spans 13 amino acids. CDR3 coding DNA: TGTGCCAGTAGTATAGCAGGGGATAAGCCCCAGCATTTT. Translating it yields CASSIAGDKPQHF.

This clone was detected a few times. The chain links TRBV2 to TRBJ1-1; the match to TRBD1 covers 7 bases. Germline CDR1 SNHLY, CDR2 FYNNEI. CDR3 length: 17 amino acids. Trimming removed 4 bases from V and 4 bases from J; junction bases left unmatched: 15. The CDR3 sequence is CASSARTMRDRGTEAFF. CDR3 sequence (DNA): TGTGCCAGCAGTGCGCGTACGATGAGGGACAGAGGCACTGAAGCTTTCTTT.

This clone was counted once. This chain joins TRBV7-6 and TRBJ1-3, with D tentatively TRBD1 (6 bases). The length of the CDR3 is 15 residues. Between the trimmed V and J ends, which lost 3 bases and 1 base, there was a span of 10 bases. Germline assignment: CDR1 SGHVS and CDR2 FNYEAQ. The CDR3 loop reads CASSFAGASGNTIYF. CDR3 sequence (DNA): TGTGCCAGCAGCTTTGCAGGGGCATCTGGAAACACCATATATTTT.

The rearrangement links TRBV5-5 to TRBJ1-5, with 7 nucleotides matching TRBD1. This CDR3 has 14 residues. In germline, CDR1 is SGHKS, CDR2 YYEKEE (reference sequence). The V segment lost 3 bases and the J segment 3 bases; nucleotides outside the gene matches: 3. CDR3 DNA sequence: TGTGCCAGCAGCTCGGGACAGCCCAATCAGCCCCAGCATTTT. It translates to CASSSGQPNQPQHF. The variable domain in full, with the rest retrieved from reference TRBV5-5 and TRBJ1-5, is DAGVTQSPTHLIKTRGQQVTLRCSPISGHKSVSWYQQVLGQGPQFIFQYYEKEERGRGNFPDRFSARQFPNYSSELNVNALLLGDSALYLCASSSGQPNQPQHFGDGTRLSIL.

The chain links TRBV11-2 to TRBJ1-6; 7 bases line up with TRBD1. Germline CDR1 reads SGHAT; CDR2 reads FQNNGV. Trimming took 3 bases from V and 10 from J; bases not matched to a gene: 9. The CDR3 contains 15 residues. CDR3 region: CASSFQQGSHSPLHF. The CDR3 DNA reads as TGTGCCAGCAGCTTCCAACAGGGGTCTCACTCACCCCTCCACTTT.

This chain's CDR3 is CASRPGQATTNEKLFF. The DNA of the CDR3 is TGTGCCAGTAGGCCGGGACAGGCTACAACTAATGAAAAACTGTTTTTT. V usage is TRBV19 and J usage is TRBJ1-4, with 8 nucleotides matching TRBD1. This CDR3 is 16 amino acids long. J was trimmed by 0 bases and V by 6 bases; bases with no gene match: 6. CDR1 is LNHDA, CDR2 SQIVND, per germline (reference sequence).

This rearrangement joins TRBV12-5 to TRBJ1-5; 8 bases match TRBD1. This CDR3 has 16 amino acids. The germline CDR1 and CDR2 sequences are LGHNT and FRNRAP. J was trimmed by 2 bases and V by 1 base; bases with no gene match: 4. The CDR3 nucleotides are TGTGCTAGTGGTTTGGGTCAGGGGGCTGGCAATCAGCCCCAGCATTTT. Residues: CASGLGQGAGNQPQHF.

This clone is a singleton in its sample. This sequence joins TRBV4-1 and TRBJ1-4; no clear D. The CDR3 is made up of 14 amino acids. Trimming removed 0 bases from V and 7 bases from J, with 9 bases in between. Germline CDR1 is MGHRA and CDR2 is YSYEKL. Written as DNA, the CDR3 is TGCGCCAGCAGCCAAGACAACCGAGGTGAAAAACTGTTTTTT. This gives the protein CASSQDNRGEKLFF.

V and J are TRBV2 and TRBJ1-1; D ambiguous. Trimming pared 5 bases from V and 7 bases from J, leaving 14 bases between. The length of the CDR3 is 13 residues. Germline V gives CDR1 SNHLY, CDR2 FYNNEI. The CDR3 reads CASSLAVPSEAFF. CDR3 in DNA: TGTGCCAGCAGTTTGGCCGTCCCAAGTGAAGCTTTCTTT.

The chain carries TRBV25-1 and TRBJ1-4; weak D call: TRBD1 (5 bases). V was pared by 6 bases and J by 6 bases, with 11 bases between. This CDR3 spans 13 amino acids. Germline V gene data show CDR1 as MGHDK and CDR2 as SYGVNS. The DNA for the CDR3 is TGTGCCAGCAGCCCCCCGGGGGATGAAAAACTGTTTTTT. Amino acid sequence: CASSPPGDEKLFF. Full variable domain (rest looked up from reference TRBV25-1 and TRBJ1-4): EADIYQTPRYLVIGTGKKITLECSQTMGHDKMYWYQQDPGMELHLIHYSYGVNSTEKGDLSSESTVSRIRTEHFPLTLESARPSHTSQYLCASSPPGDEKLFFGSGTQLSVL.